The 25 T cell receptor beta chains below come from one sample, sequenced in a study of regulatory T cells in long-lasting Graves disease. Building of the TCR beta libraries involved iRepertoire HTBI primers and Arm-PCR of CDR3 regions. TCRdb re-called the multiplex PCR reads through MiXCR, storing one row per CDR3 protein. The profile shows 450,000 to 700,000 distinct CDR3 sequences, roughly 13% of them singletons. The time point is: newly diagnosed GD, antithyroid drugs for less than 3 months. PBMC-extracted RNA yielded the TCR library. These data also featured in a second study, about T cells in Graves' hyperthyroidism and ophthalmopathy.

Sequences were derived from peripheral blood mononuclear cells (PBMCs), sampled at new diagnosis, from a patient treated with antithyroid drugs. The receptors originated from a man aged 30-40 years with Graves disease.

The V gene is TRBV2, the J gene TRBJ2-4; possible D gene TRBD1, 5 bases. The CDR3 is made up of 11 amino acids. Looked up from germline, CDR1 is SNHLY and CDR2 is FYNNEI. Trimming cost V 9 bases and J 9 bases, with 12 bases left between them. The CDR3 DNA reads TGTGCCAGTGGCGGTGGGGCCATTCAGTACTTC. Translation gives CASGGGAIQYF. Full variable domain (remainder filled in from reference TRBV2 and TRBJ2-4): EPEVTQTPSHQVTQMGQEVILRCVPISNHLYFYWYRQILGQKVEFLVSFYNNEISEKSEIFDDQFSVERPDGSNFTLKIRSTKLEDSAMYFCASGGGAIQYFGAGTRLSVL.

This clonotype was seen more than once but under ten times. The chain links TRBV5-5 to TRBJ2-7, with a possible D match to TRBD1 (6 bases). The CDR3 contains 15 residues. CDR1 is SGHKS and CDR2 is YYEKEE in the germline V gene (reference sequence). V lost 4 bases to trimming and J lost 7 bases, with 21 bases between them. In DNA, the CDR3 is TGTGCCAGCAGCCCGAGGGGGACAAGGACTCGGGAGCAGTACTTC. Translated: CASSPRGTRTREQYF. Together with reference TRBV5-5 and TRBJ2-7, the CDR3 gives the full variable domain: DAGVTQSPTHLIKTRGQQVTLRCSPISGHKSVSWYQQVLGQGPQFIFQYYEKEERGRGNFPDRFSARQFPNYSSELNVNALLLGDSALYLCASSPRGTRTREQYFGPGTRLTVT.

This clonotype was seen at least ten times. The chain employs TRBV29-1 and TRBJ2-7; D tentatively fits TRBD1 or TRBD2 (5 bases each). Trimming stripped 3 bases from V and 7 bases from J, with 16 bases between. This CDR3 spans 13 amino acids. From germline, CDR1 is SQVTM and CDR2 ANQGSEA. The CDR3 DNA is TGCAGCGTTGATGATGGGGACCGCGAAGAGCAGTACTTC. The encoded protein is CSVDDGDREEQYF.

This clonotype was picked up a small number of times. The chain is built from TRBV13 and TRBJ2-1; D is possibly TRBD2 (5 bases). Germline CDR1 is PRHDT and CDR2 is FYEKMQ (reference sequence). Trimming left V 6 bases short and J 13 bases short, with 13 bases between. CDR3 length equals 11 residues. The CDR3 region is CASRIGSQQFF. CDR3 sequence (DNA): TGTGCCAGCAGAATAGGGAGTCAACAGTTCTTC.

The chain recombines TRBV7-2 with TRBJ2-4; D assignment may be TRBD1 or TRBD2 (6 bases each). The CDR3 is 13 residues long. The V end was cut by 5 bases, the J end by 8 bases, with 13 bases between. Germline CDR1 and CDR2: SGHTA and FQGNSA. CDR3 amino acids: CASSRLRGDIQYF. As DNA, the CDR3 is TGTGCCAGCAGCCGGCTAAGGGGGGACATTCAGTACTTC. Supplemented by reference TRBV7-2 and TRBJ2-4, the full variable domain reads GAGVSQSPSNKVTEKGKDVELRCDPISGHTALYWYRQSLGQGLEFLIYFQGNSAPDKSGLPSDRFSAERTGGSVSTLTIQRTQQEDSAVYLCASSRLRGDIQYFGAGTRLSVL.

This rearrangement joins TRBV24-1 to TRBJ2-2, with D possibly TRBD2 on 6 matching bases. Germline V lookup: CDR1 KGHDR, CDR2 SFDVKD. The ends were cut back, 6 bases at V and 4 bases at J, with 17 bases in the middle. CDR3 length: 16 residues. CDR3 amino acids: CATSRDSKSPTGELFF. DNA for the CDR3: TGTGCCACCAGTCGGGACTCCAAGAGTCCCACCGGGGAGCTGTTTTTT.

CDR3 sequence: CASRSRTTGDFGAFF. In DNA, the CDR3 is TGTGCCAGTAGATCCCGTACCACCGGGGATTTCGGAGCTTTCTTT. The chain recombines TRBV19 with TRBJ2-3; unclear D gene. The DNA end is a closer match to TRBJ1-1, so the J assignment may be wrong. CDR1 is LNHDA, CDR2 SQIVND, per germline (reference sequence). CDR3 length equals 15 residues.

This rearrangement joins TRBV30 to TRBJ1-5; D perhaps matches TRBD1 (5 bases). CDR1 and CDR2 (germline): GTSNPN, SVGIG (reference sequence). Trimming removed 2 bases from V and 1 base from J, with 12 bases in between. The CDR3 loop spans 15 amino acids. Here the CDR3 reads CAWSRGTPSNQPQHF. CDR3 sequence (DNA): TGTGCCTGGAGTCGCGGGACCCCCAGCAATCAGCCCCAGCATTTT.

As regards this clonotype: Being one base from a much bigger clone, this may be a read error. The chain combines TRBV30 with TRBJ2-7, with D tentatively TRBD1 or TRBD2 (5 bases each). V lost 8 bases and J 7 bases, leaving 18 bases between the germline ends. CDR3 length: 12 residues. Germline loops: CDR1 GTSNPN, CDR2 SVGIG (reference sequence). The CDR3 loop is CARALEGREQYF. DNA of the CDR3: TGTGCCAGGGCCCTTGAGGGGAGAGAGCAGTACTTC.

J is TRBJ2-7 and V is TRBV5-1; TRBD1 aligns across 9 bases. V dropped 1 base and J dropped 3; count of bases not matched to a gene: 5. The germline CDR1 and CDR2 sequences are SGHRS and YFSETQ. The CDR3 extends over 15 amino acids. The CDR3: CASSLRGDRDYEQYF. CDR3 DNA: TGCGCCAGCAGCTTGAGAGGGGACAGGGACTACGAGCAGTACTTC.

Written as DNA, the CDR3 is TGCGCCAGCAGCGCCAGAGGATCTACAGATGAGCAGTTCTTC. Translated, it gives CASSARGSTDEQFF. The chain is built from TRBV5-1 and TRBJ2-1; D uncertain. The germline V gene has CDR1 SGHRS and CDR2 YFSETQ. The germline V and J ends were trimmed by 4 bases and 8 bases, with 16 bases remaining between them. CDR3 length equals 14 residues. The whole variable domain, remainder taken from reference TRBV5-1 and TRBJ2-1, is KAGVTQTPRYLIKTRGQQVTLSCSPISGHRSVSWYQQTPGQGLQFLFEYFSETQRNKGNFPGRFSGRQFSNSRSEMNVSTLELGDSALYLCASSARGSTDEQFFGPGTRLTVL.

The V gene is TRBV28, the J gene TRBJ2-7; 8 bases line up with TRBD2. This CDR3 region has 15 residues. Germline CDR1 is MDHEN and CDR2 is SYDVKM. After removal of 6 bases from V and 4 bases from J, the junction contained 11 bases not matched to a gene. CDR3 sequence reads: CASSPEREFRYEQYF. In DNA, the CDR3 is TGTGCCAGCAGCCCGGAGCGGGAGTTTCGGTACGAGCAGTACTTC. The full variable domain, rest sourced from reference TRBV28 and TRBJ2-7, is DVKVTQSSRYLVKRTGEKVFLECVQDMDHENMFWYRQDPGLGLRLIYFSYDVKMKEKGDIPEGYSVSREKKERFSLILESASTNQTSMYLCASSPEREFRYEQYFGPGTRLTVT.

The gene calls are TRBV19 and TRBJ2-7; D unresolved. Trimming shortened V by 8 bases and J by 0 bases, and 14 bases separated the two germline ends. Germline CDR1 reads LNHDA; CDR2 reads SQIVND (reference sequence). This CDR3 is 14 amino acids long. CDR3 sequence (DNA): TGTGCCAGTTCGGAAAGCAGCTCCTCCTACGAGCAGTACTTC. Encoded protein: CASSESSSSYEQYF. Full variable domain (remainder filled in from reference TRBV19 and TRBJ2-7): DGGITQSPKYLFRKEGQNVTLSCEQNLNHDAMYWYRQDPGQGLRLIYYSQIVNDFQKGDIAEGYSVSREKKESFPLTVTSAQKNPTAFYLCASSESSSSYEQYFGPGTRLTVT.

At least ten counts were recorded for this clonotype. V and J are TRBV3-1 and TRBJ2-5; D not certain. The CDR3 is 16 amino acids. V gave up 4 bases and J gave up 2 bases, with 17 bases separating them. The germline V gene has CDR1 LGHDT and CDR2 YNNKEL (reference sequence). CDR3 protein: CASSPGTGARQETQYF. The CDR3 DNA sequence: TGTGCCAGCAGCCCCGGAACGGGTGCACGACAAGAGACCCAGTACTTC.

This sequence joins TRBV9 and TRBJ2-7; TRBD2 is a possible D gene (6 bases). CDR1 SGDLS and CDR2 YYNGEE come from the germline V gene. V lost 0 bases to trimming and J lost 2 bases, with 12 bases between them. The CDR3 covers 15 residues. The CDR3 loop is CASSVGASAAYEQYF. The CDR3 DNA follows: TGTGCCAGCAGCGTAGGGGCTAGCGCCGCCTACGAGCAGTACTTC.

This chain links TRBV7-2 with TRBJ2-1; 7 bases are shared with TRBD2. Germline V CDR1 and CDR2: SGHTA, FQGNSA. The junction had 10 bases not matched to a gene; V was cut back by 4 bases and J by 4 bases. The CDR3 consists of 16 residues. The CDR3 bases are TGTGCCAGCAGCTCCGGAGAACTAGCGAATTACAATGAGCAGTTCTTC. Its protein product is CASSSGELANYNEQFF.

This clonotype was detected ten times or more. V and J are TRBV20-1 and TRBJ2-7; TRBD2 is a possible D gene (6 bases). Trimming stripped 0 bases from V and 5 bases from J, with 11 bases between. This CDR3 has 13 amino acids. Germline CDR1 is DFQATT and CDR2 is SNEGSKA (reference sequence). The CDR3 here is CSARELAKHEQYF. CDR3 sequence (DNA): TGCAGTGCTAGAGAACTAGCCAAACACGAGCAGTACTTC.

This clonotype occurred many times. DNA of the CDR3: TGTGCCAGCAGTGATCCGGGACAGGGGGATGATCAGCCCCAGCATTTT. This encodes CASSDPGQGDDQPQHF. This chain uses TRBV6-1 with TRBJ1-5; 11 nucleotides match TRBD1. This CDR3 spans 16 amino acids. Losses at the gene ends were 3 bases for V and 5 bases for J; bases not matched to a gene: 6. The germline V gene encodes CDR1 MNHNS and CDR2 SASEGT.

This clonotype was seen many times. The CDR3 loop is CAWRVRDTSYEQYF. As DNA, the CDR3 is TGTGCCTGGAGGGTCCGGGACACCTCCTACGAGCAGTACTTC. The V and J genes are TRBV30 and TRBJ2-7; D might be TRBD1 (6 bases). Deletions cut 3 bases from V and 0 bases from J, with 12 bases between. The CDR3 runs to 14 residues. Germline loops: CDR1 GTSNPN, CDR2 SVGIG (reference sequence). The full variable domain, completed using reference TRBV30 and TRBJ2-7, is SQTIHQWPATLVQPVGSPLSLECTVEGTSNPNLYWYRQAAGRGLQLLFYSVGIGQISSEVPQNLSASRPQDRQFILSSKKLLLSDSGFYLCAWRVRDTSYEQYFGPGTRLTVT.

The CDR3 loop reads CASSPQGYNEQYF. The CDR3 nucleotides are TGTGCCAGCAGCCCACAGGGCTACAACGAGCAGTACTTC. The chain carries TRBV12-3 or TRBV12-4 and TRBJ2-7; perhaps TRBD1 as D (6 bases). The V and J ends lost 6 bases and 5 bases respectively, with 14 bases between them. The length of the CDR3 is 13 residues.

This clonotype was observed at least ten times. This chain links TRBV27 with TRBJ1-1; D not resolved. Between the trimmed V and J ends, which lost 5 bases and 8 bases, there was a span of 12 bases. Germline lookup yields CDR1 MNHEY and CDR2 SMNVEV (reference sequence). There are 12 residues in the CDR3. The chain's CDR3 is CASSGYVGEAFF. CDR3 in DNA: TGTGCCAGCAGTGGATACGTGGGCGAAGCTTTCTTT.

This clonotype has more than one count but fewer than ten. This chain links TRBV18 with TRBJ2-7; D unresolved. The CDR3 is 14 amino acids. Germline V CDR1 and CDR2: KGHSH, LQKENI. V was trimmed by 1 base and J by 0 bases, leaving 7 bases between them. The chain's CDR3 is CASSPLSSSYEQYF. The CDR3 nucleotides are TGTGCCAGCTCACCACTCTCTTCCTCCTACGAGCAGTACTTC.

This clonotype was observed many times. This chain uses TRBV5-1 with TRBJ2-3; perhaps D is TRBD1 or TRBD2 (5 bases each). The CDR3 length is 13 residues. Trimming removed 4 bases at V and 4 bases at J, with 10 bases between. Germline loops: CDR1 SGHRS, CDR2 YFSETQ. The CDR3 DNA reads TGCGCCAGCAGCGAGGGGTTGTCAGATACGCAGTATTTT. Translated, it gives CASSEGLSDTQYF.

This clonotype appeared many times. The rearrangement joins TRBV18 to TRBJ2-3; possibly TRBD1 for D (5 bases). Trimming left V 2 bases short and J 1 base short, with 10 bases between. The CDR3 covers 15 residues. CDR1 is KGHSH, CDR2 LQKENI, per germline. This CDR3 reads CASSPAGSGTDTQYF. Here the CDR3 DNA reads TGTGCCAGCTCACCAGCAGGGTCGGGCACAGATACGCAGTATTTT.

This clonotype was found many times. The V gene is TRBV24-1, the J gene TRBJ2-2; 8 bases align to TRBD2. Germline CDR1 is KGHDR and CDR2 is SFDVKD. The V and J ends lost 4 bases and 4 bases, in that order; junction bases with no gene match: 13. CDR3 length: 18 residues. The CDR3, as DNA: TGTGCCACCAGTGACGCGGTTGGGACTAGTTGGTTCACCGGGGAGCTGTTTTTT. Translation gives CATSDAVGTSWFTGELFF.